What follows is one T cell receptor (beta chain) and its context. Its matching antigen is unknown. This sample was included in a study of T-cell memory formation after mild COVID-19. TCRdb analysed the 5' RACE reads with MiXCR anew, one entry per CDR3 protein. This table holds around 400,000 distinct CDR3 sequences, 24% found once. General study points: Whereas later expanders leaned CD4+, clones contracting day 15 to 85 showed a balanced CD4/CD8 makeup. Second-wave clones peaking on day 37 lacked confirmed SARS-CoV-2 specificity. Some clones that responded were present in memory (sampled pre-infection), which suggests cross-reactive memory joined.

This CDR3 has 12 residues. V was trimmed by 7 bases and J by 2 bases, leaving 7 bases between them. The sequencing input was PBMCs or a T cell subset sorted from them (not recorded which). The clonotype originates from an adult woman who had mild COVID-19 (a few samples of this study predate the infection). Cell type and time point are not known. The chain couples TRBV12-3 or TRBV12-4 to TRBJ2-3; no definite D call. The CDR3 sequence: CASTSHTDTQYF. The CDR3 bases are TGTGCCAGCACCAGCCACACAGATACGCAGTATTTT.